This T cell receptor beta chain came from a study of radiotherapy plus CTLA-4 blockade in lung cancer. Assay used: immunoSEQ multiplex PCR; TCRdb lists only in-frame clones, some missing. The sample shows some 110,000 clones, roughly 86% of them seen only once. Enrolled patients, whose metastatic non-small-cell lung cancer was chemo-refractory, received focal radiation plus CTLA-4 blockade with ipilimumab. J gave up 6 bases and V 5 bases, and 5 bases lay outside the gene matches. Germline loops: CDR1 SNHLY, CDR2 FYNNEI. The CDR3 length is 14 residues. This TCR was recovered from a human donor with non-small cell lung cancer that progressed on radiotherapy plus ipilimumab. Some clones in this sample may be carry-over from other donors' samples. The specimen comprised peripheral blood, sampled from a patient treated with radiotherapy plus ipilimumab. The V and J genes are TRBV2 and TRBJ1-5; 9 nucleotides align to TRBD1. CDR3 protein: CASSPGQGGQPQHF. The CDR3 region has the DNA TGTGCCAGCAGTCCGGGACAGGGAGGTCAGCCCCAGCATTTT.